This entry features one T cell receptor (beta chain) sequence. The antigen remains unidentified. The data were obtained in a study of T cell repertoires in cytomegalovirus infection. Across the whole study: Indications came from public TCR beta signatures; they pointed to CMV infection and to a matching HLA type. Study-level findings and limits: HLA-C-restricted CMV-specific TCR beta clonotypes were dominant in the ex vivo response.

V dropped 7 bases and J dropped 0 bases, with 14 bases sitting between them. This CDR3 has 15 residues. Germline V lookup: CDR1 MDHEN, CDR2 SYDVKM. One entry per CDR3 protein results from TCRdb running MiXCR on the reads. The table has a few hundred thousand distinct CDR3 sequences, under 45% seen once. Sequences were derived from cultured PBMCs, sampled from culture after CMV antigen stimulation. The receptor was derived from a human donor in good health (CMV status not recorded). Some clones in this sample may be carry-over from other donors' samples. This chain connects TRBV28 to TRBJ2-3; D possibly corresponds to TRBD2 (5 bases). CDR3 sequence (DNA): TGTGCCAGCACCCCTTCTAGCCCTAGCACAGATACGCAGTATTTT. Protein: CASTPSSPSTDTQYF.